These 20 T cell receptor beta chains share one sample of origin, sequenced in a study of blood T cell repertoires in COVID-19. Only in-frame clones appear in the TCRdb table, and some are missing; sequencing was by immunoSEQ multiplex PCR. Among fewer than 250,000 clones, about nine tenths were seen once, and the ten largest hold approximately 1.8%. The sequenced material came from peripheral blood. The receptor set was obtained from a man aged 65-85 years with acute or convalescent COVID-19.

The V and J genes are TRBV24-1 and TRBJ2-3; 14 nucleotides align to TRBD2. The CDR3 loop spans 16 amino acids. Germline lookup yields CDR1 KGHDR and CDR2 SFDVKD. Unmatched junction bases numbered 2, after V lost 5 bases and J lost 2 bases. CDR3 in amino acids: CATSAGLAGATDTQYF. As DNA, the CDR3 is TGTGCCACCAGTGCGGGACTAGCGGGAGCCACAGATACGCAGTATTTT.

J is TRBJ1-6 and V is TRBV30; 8 bases align to TRBD1. CDR3 length: 17 amino acids. After removal of 0 bases from V and 8 bases from J, the junction contained 12 bases not matched to a gene. Germline V gene data show CDR1 as GTSNPN and CDR2 as SVGIG (reference sequence). The CDR3 here is CAWSVQEDRVADSPLHF. CDR3 in DNA: TGTGCCTGGAGTGTACAGGAGGACAGGGTGGCGGATTCACCCCTCCACTTT.

The chain links TRBV7-8 to TRBJ2-5, with D possibly TRBD1 on 6 matching bases. Germline V gene lookup returns CDR1 SGHVS and CDR2 FQNEAQ. There are 11 residues in the CDR3. V was cut by 5 bases and J by 11 bases, with 12 bases left in between. The CDR3 sequence: CASSPGQWQYF. CDR3 coding DNA: TGTGCCAGCAGCCCAGGACAGTGGCAGTACTTC.

The chain has TRBV30 and TRBJ2-1; weak D call: TRBD2 (6 bases). V lost 3 bases and J lost 9, with 12 bases in between. The germline CDR1 and CDR2 sequences are GTSNPN and SVGIG (reference sequence). The CDR3 has 12 amino acids. DNA of the CDR3: TGTGCCTGGAGCGGGACTCACGGTGAGCAGTTCTTC. Translation: CAWSGTHGEQFF.

This chain links TRBV9 with TRBJ1-5; possibly TRBD1 for D (6 bases). Germline V gene data show CDR1 as SGDLS and CDR2 as YYNGEE. CDR3 size: 15 residues. Trimming left V 0 bases short and J 6 bases short, with 13 bases between. The CDR3 spells CASSVGSGVSQPQHF. Here the CDR3 DNA reads TGTGCCAGCAGCGTAGGGTCAGGGGTTAGTCAGCCCCAGCATTTT.

The chain joins TRBV7-8 to TRBJ2-2, with no clear D. Trimming cost V 5 bases and J 1 base, with 8 bases left between them. The CDR3 runs to 14 residues. CDR1 is SGHVS and CDR2 is FQNEAQ in the germline V gene. The CDR3, as DNA: TGTGCCAGCAGCCACAACAGGAACACCGGGGAGCTGTTTTTT. This sequence encodes CASSHNRNTGELFF.

This clone was observed a handful of times. The J gene is TRBJ2-5, the V gene TRBV5-4, with 13 bases matching TRBD2. After removal of 7 bases from V and 5 bases from J, the junction contained 5 bases not matched to a gene. Per the germline V gene, CDR1 is SGHNT and CDR2 is YYREEE (reference sequence). The length of the CDR3 is 14 residues. Written as DNA, the CDR3 is TGTGCCAGCCGGGGACTAGCGGGATCTGAGACCCAGTACTTC. This encodes CASRGLAGSETQYF.

The chain employs TRBV5-4 and TRBJ1-2; 9 nucleotides line up with TRBD1. This CDR3 contains 16 residues. Germline CDR1 reads SGHNT; CDR2 reads YYREEE (reference sequence). The ends lost 0 bases at V and 6 bases at J; junction bases unmatched: 9. The CDR3 sequence is CASSLGGEQGAHGYTF. The CDR3 DNA reads TGTGCCAGCAGCTTGGGGGGAGAACAGGGGGCACATGGCTACACCTTC.

The CDR3 protein is CASNRGALQAQHF. In nucleotides, the CDR3 is TGTGCCAGCAATCGGGGGGCCCTCCAGGCCCAGCATTTT. The chain has TRBV12-3 or TRBV12-4 and TRBJ1-5, with D perhaps matching TRBD1 (6 bases). V lost 7 bases and J lost 11, with 18 bases in between. The CDR3 length is 13 residues.

The genes are TRBV5-1 and TRBJ2-1, with TRBD2 identical over 12 bases. This CDR3 has 16 amino acids. Germline V gives CDR1 SGHRS, CDR2 YFSETQ. J lost 9 bases, V lost 0 bases, and 7 bases had no gene match. In nucleotides, the CDR3 is TGCGCCAGCAGCTTGGAGACTAGCGGGAGTAGTAGTGAGCAGTTCTTC. Residues: CASSLETSGSSSEQFF.

This sequence joins TRBV10-3 and TRBJ1-5, with 10 bases fitting TRBD1. The CDR3 covers 14 residues. J was trimmed by 5 bases and V by 5 bases; bases with no gene match: 3. Per the germline V gene, CDR1 is ENHRY and CDR2 is SYGVKD. DNA for the CDR3: TGTGCCATCAGTCGGACAGGGGGAGATCAGCCCCAGCATTTT. This encodes CAISRTGGDQPQHF.

The chain employs TRBV7-3 and TRBJ2-2; 7 bases are a match to TRBD1. This CDR3 region has 17 residues. Trimming at V came to 2 bases and at J to 0 bases, leaving 6 bases not matched to a gene. Per the germline V gene, CDR1 is SGHTA and CDR2 is FQGTGA. The CDR3 nucleotides read TGTGCCAGCAGCTTATCCTCTGGACAGGCGAACACCGGGGAGCTGTTTTTT. Translated: CASSLSSGQANTGELFF.

V gene TRBV4-2 combines with J gene TRBJ1-1, with D possibly TRBD1 on 5 matching bases. The germline V and J ends were trimmed by 0 bases and 10 bases, with 15 bases remaining between them. This CDR3 spans 14 amino acids. The germline CDR1 and CDR2 sequences are LGHNA and YNFKEQ. The CDR3 nucleotides read TGTGCCAGCAGCCAAGATTCCGCCTCAGGGTCAGCTTTCTTT. Translating gives CASSQDSASGSAFF.

The rearrangement links TRBV4-2 to TRBJ2-6; 9 nucleotides match TRBD1. The V gene end was trimmed by 4 bases and the J gene end by 0 bases; junction bases not matched to a gene: 1. This CDR3 is 16 amino acids long. Per the germline V gene, CDR1 is LGHNA and CDR2 is YNFKEQ. DNA of the CDR3: TGTGCCAGCAGCCCGACAGGGGGCTCTGGGGCCAACGTCCTGACTTTC. Translating gives CASSPTGGSGANVLTF.

The chain joins TRBV6-2 or TRBV6-3 to TRBJ1-5; D is possibly TRBD1 (6 bases). Trimming shortened V by 5 bases and J by 1 base, and 15 bases separated the two germline ends. Germline CDR1 and CDR2: MNHEY and SVGEGT. CDR3 length: 16 residues. The CDR3 loop reads CASSNKVGGSNQPQHF. Here the CDR3 DNA reads TGTGCCAGCAGTAATAAGGTAGGGGGAAGCAATCAGCCCCAGCATTTT.

CDR3: CASSIGQLTDTEAFF. CDR3 DNA sequence: TGTGCCAGTAGTATTGGACAGCTGACGGACACTGAAGCTTTCTTT. The rearrangement joins TRBV19 to TRBJ1-1; a possible D gene is TRBD1 (6 bases). The germline V and J ends were trimmed by 3 bases and 3 bases, with 14 bases remaining between them. Germline values: CDR1 LNHDA, CDR2 SQIVND (reference sequence). The CDR3 length is 15 residues.

This chain uses TRBV5-8 with TRBJ2-1; D is unresolved. The CDR3 is made up of 16 amino acids. Trimming stripped 4 bases from V and 0 bases from J, with 14 bases between. From germline, CDR1 is SGHTS and CDR2 YDEGEE. CDR3 in amino acids: CASSGTRHSSYNEQFF. The CDR3 DNA reads TGTGCCAGCAGCGGAACCCGACACAGCTCCTACAATGAGCAGTTCTTC.

The CDR3, as DNA: TGTGCCAGCAGGGGTGTTCCGGGACTAGCGGCTCGATCCTACGAGCAGTACTTC. It yields the protein CASRGVPGLAARSYEQYF. The chain links TRBV2 to TRBJ2-7; 11 bases align to TRBD2. This CDR3 comprises 18 residues. The germline V gene encodes CDR1 SNHLY and CDR2 FYNNEI. V lost 6 bases and J lost 1; bases outside the gene matches: 14.

This clone was detected only once. The rearrangement joins TRBV7-2 to TRBJ2-1, with 13 bases matching TRBD2. There are 17 residues in the CDR3. From germline, CDR1 is SGHTA and CDR2 FQGNSA. After removal of 3 bases from V and 6 bases from J, the junction contained 8 bases not matched to a gene. DNA of the CDR3: TGTGCCAGCAGCTTTGGACTAGCGGGAGCCGAGGGCAATGAGCAGTTCTTC. Translating gives CASSFGLAGAEGNEQFF.

The V gene is TRBV24-1, the J gene TRBJ2-2; D not resolved. The V end lost 7 bases, the J end lost 6 bases, and 8 bases lay between the germline ends. This CDR3 contains 12 residues. CDR1 is KGHDR, CDR2 SFDVKD, per germline. This CDR3 reads CATRGNSGELFF. The CDR3 bases are TGTGCCACCAGGGGCAACTCCGGGGAGCTGTTTTTT.